This passage covers 30 T cell receptor beta chains from one sample sequenced in a study of T cell changes during pregnancy in multiple sclerosis. Repertoires were generated with immunoSEQ multiplex PCR, while TCRdb's copy carries only in-frame clones and drops some. Here the sample spans about 35,000 clones, 89% being singletons. Sample: CD4+ T cells from peripheral blood mononuclear cells, taken after pregnancy. The receptors were sampled from a female donor in good health, enrolled as a control in a pregnancy study.

This chain links TRBV10-3 with TRBJ2-3; D ambiguous. This CDR3 has 16 residues. Deletions cut 0 bases from V and 2 bases from J, with 12 bases between. Germline CDR1 ENHRY, CDR2 SYGVKD. This CDR3 is CAISESSTLNTDTQYF. Written as DNA, the CDR3 is TGTGCCATCAGTGAGTCGTCGACACTGAACACAGATACGCAGTATTTT.

The chain carries TRBV19 and TRBJ1-4; D remains ambiguous. The CDR3 extends over 16 amino acids. V was pared by 3 bases and J by 1 base, with 12 bases between. Germline V CDR1 and CDR2: LNHDA, SQIVND (reference sequence). The CDR3 sequence is CASSIMAGGTNEKLFF. In nucleotides, the CDR3 is TGTGCCAGTAGTATTATGGCAGGTGGAACTAATGAAAAACTGTTTTTT.

The V gene is TRBV9, the J gene TRBJ2-3; possible D gene TRBD2, 5 bases. V lost 1 base and J 3 bases, leaving 15 bases between the germline ends. The CDR3 spans 16 residues. In germline, CDR1 is SGDLS, CDR2 YYNGEE. The DNA of the CDR3 is TGTGCCAGCAGCGTATTTCAGGACTCAGTGACAGATACGCAGTATTTT. This gives the protein CASSVFQDSVTDTQYF.

J is TRBJ1-6 and V is TRBV2, with 7 nucleotides matching TRBD1. The CDR3 length is 13 residues. From germline, CDR1 is SNHLY and CDR2 FYNNEI. J was trimmed by 8 bases and V by 11 bases; bases with no gene match: 9. Written as DNA, the CDR3 is TGTGCCGGAGCAGACAGGGAGGATTCACCCCTCCACTTT. This gives the protein CAGADREDSPLHF.

The count of this clone is one. This chain uses TRBV7-2 with TRBJ1-5; D remains ambiguous. This CDR3 comprises 16 residues. CDR1 is SGHTA and CDR2 is FQGNSA in the germline V gene. The ends were cut back, 3 bases at V and 4 bases at J, with 16 bases in the middle. CDR3: CASSLGSNSFNQPQHF. The DNA for the CDR3 is TGTGCCAGCAGCTTGGGGAGCAATTCCTTTAATCAGCCCCAGCATTTT.

The V gene is TRBV9, the J gene TRBJ2-1; TRBD2 is a possible D gene (7 bases). Trimming removed 0 bases from V and 11 bases from J, with 12 bases in between. CDR3 length: 13 residues. The germline gives CDR1 SGDLS, CDR2 YYNGEE. The CDR3 DNA follows: TGTGCCAGCAGCGTAGTAGAGGGGGGGAAGCAGTTCTTC. Protein: CASSVVEGGKQFF.

This chain links TRBV5-5 with TRBJ2-3, with 12 positions matching TRBD2. The CDR3 is 15 residues long. The germline CDR1 and CDR2 sequences are SGHKS and YYEKEE (reference sequence). The V segment lost 4 bases and the J segment 4 bases; nucleotides outside the gene matches: 4. The CDR3 loop reads CASSLAGGPPDTQYF. The CDR3 DNA sequence: TGTGCCAGCAGCCTAGCGGGGGGGCCCCCAGATACGCAGTATTTT.

The CDR3, as DNA: TGTGCCAGCAGCCCCCTCATCTGGCTAGCGGGTGCGGGCACCGGGGAGCTGTTTTTT. Translation gives CASSPLIWLAGAGTGELFF. The rearrangement uses TRBV11-2 and TRBJ2-2; 8 nucleotides agree with TRBD2. J was trimmed by 4 bases and V by 5 bases; bases with no gene match: 18. This CDR3 region has 19 residues. CDR1 and CDR2 (germline): SGHAT, FQNNGV.

The chain links TRBV5-1 to TRBJ1-5; tentatively, D is TRBD1 (5 bases). From germline, CDR1 is SGHRS and CDR2 YFSETQ. CDR3 length equals 15 residues. V shed 0 bases and J shed 7 bases, with 14 bases lying between them. CDR3 loop: CASSLEGRASQPQHF. The CDR3 nucleotides are TGCGCCAGCAGCTTGGAGGGCAGGGCCAGCCAGCCCCAGCATTTT.

This chain joins TRBV7-6 and TRBJ2-7, with D possibly TRBD1 on 6 matching bases. The germline gives CDR1 SGHVS, CDR2 FNYEAQ. V dropped 1 base and J dropped 0 bases, with 10 bases sitting between them. This CDR3 comprises 15 residues. CDR3 residues: CASSLGVDSSYEQYF. In DNA form, the CDR3 reads TGTGCCAGCAGCTTAGGTGTGGACAGCTCCTACGAGCAGTACTTC. The variable domain in full, with the rest retrieved from reference TRBV7-6 and TRBJ2-7, is GAGVSQSPRYKVTKRGQDVALRCDPISGHVSLYWYRQALGQGPEFLTYFNYEAQQDKSGLPNDRFSAERPEGSISTLTIQRTEQRDSAMYRCASSLGVDSSYEQYFGPGTRLTVT.

The sample holds a few counts of this clone. The V gene is TRBV2, the J gene TRBJ2-3; TRBD2 matches at 9 bases. From germline, CDR1 is SNHLY and CDR2 FYNNEI. J gave up 4 bases and V 8 bases, and 13 bases lay outside the gene matches. The CDR3 loop spans 16 amino acids. This chain's CDR3 is CASRAMASGEADTQYF. For the CDR3, the DNA is TGTGCCAGCCGTGCGATGGCTAGCGGGGAGGCAGATACGCAGTATTTT.

The V and J genes are TRBV14 and TRBJ1-6, with D tentatively TRBD1 (6 bases). This CDR3 comprises 15 residues. V was pared by 2 bases and J by 10 bases, with 15 bases between. Per the germline V gene, CDR1 is SGHDN and CDR2 is FVKESK. CDR3 sequence: CASSQITGKESPLHF. The CDR3 nucleotides read TGTGCCAGCAGCCAAATAACAGGGAAGGAATCACCCCTCCACTTT.

This clone was observed a single time. The rearrangement links TRBV6-5 to TRBJ2-1, with TRBD2 as a possible D gene (6 bases). The V end was cut by 2 bases, the J end by 3 bases, with 11 bases between. The CDR3 length is 15 residues. Germline lookup yields CDR1 MNHEY and CDR2 SVGAGI. In DNA, the CDR3 is TGTGCCAGCAGTTACCGGGGCGGGATCTACAATGAGCAGTTCTTC. Translation gives CASSYRGGIYNEQFF.

This clone was seen a few times. The chain links TRBV5-6 to TRBJ1-2; D not certain. Trimming took off 0 bases at V and 4 bases at J, with 13 bases between the two ends. This CDR3 contains 15 residues. Germline-derived CDR1 and CDR2 are SGHDT and YYEEEE. In DNA, the CDR3 is TGTGCCAGCAGCTTGGGTTCGGTAATCGGCTATGGCTACACCTTC. Protein: CASSLGSVIGYGYTF.

The chain employs TRBV5-1 and TRBJ2-3; D is perhaps TRBD1 (5 bases). Germline CDR1 is SGHRS and CDR2 is YFSETQ. The CDR3 totals 14 residues. V lost 2 bases and J 6 bases, leaving 13 bases between the germline ends. The CDR3 DNA is TGCGCCAGCAGCTTCAAATCCAAGGGGGATACGCAGTATTTT. Translating gives CASSFKSKGDTQYF.

Here the CDR3 reads CAISERTSGSSTDTQYF. DNA of the CDR3: TGTGCCATCAGTGAGCGGACTAGCGGGTCTAGCACAGATACGCAGTATTTT. The rearrangement links TRBV10-3 to TRBJ2-3, with TRBD2 identical over 11 bases. Trimming at V came to 2 bases and at J to 0 bases, leaving 4 bases not matched to a gene. Germline V gives CDR1 ENHRY, CDR2 SYGVKD. This CDR3 region has 17 residues.

CDR3 DNA sequence: TGTGCCAGCAGTGAAGGGACACGAAATCAGCCCCAGCATTTT. This sequence encodes CASSEGTRNQPQHF. The gene calls are TRBV2 and TRBJ1-5; maybe TRBD1 (5 bases). The CDR3 totals 14 residues. Germline V gene sequence: CDR1 SNHLY, CDR2 FYNNEI. V was cut by 1 base and J by 4 bases, with 8 bases left in between.

The chain recombines TRBV29-1 with TRBJ2-5; TRBD2 aligns across 13 bases. V shed 7 bases, J shed 5 bases, and the junction held 7 bases outside the gene matches. Germline CDR1 reads SQVTM; CDR2 reads ANQGSEA. The CDR3 consists of 14 residues. The CDR3 spells CSGRLAGGGETQYF. CDR3 nucleotide sequence: TGCAGCGGACGACTAGCGGGAGGAGGGGAGACCCAGTACTTC.

The chain joins TRBV30 to TRBJ1-1; tentatively, D is TRBD1 (6 bases). Trimming shortened V by 4 bases and J by 1 base, and 7 bases separated the two germline ends. The length of the CDR3 is 12 residues. Germline loops: CDR1 GTSNPN, CDR2 SVGIG (reference sequence). Here the CDR3 reads CAWTTGNTEAFF. CDR3 nucleotide sequence: TGTGCCTGGACGACAGGGAACACTGAAGCTTTCTTT.

The chain joins TRBV28 to TRBJ1-5; D not certain. The CDR3 extends over 13 amino acids. V lost 5 bases and J 8 bases, leaving 13 bases between the germline ends. Germline V gives CDR1 MDHEN, CDR2 SYDVKM. The CDR3 spells CASSTRGWEPQHF. CDR3 coding DNA: TGTGCCAGCAGTACGAGAGGGTGGGAGCCCCAGCATTTT. The full variable domain, its missing parts supplied by reference TRBV28 and TRBJ1-5, is DVKVTQSSRYLVKRTGEKVFLECVQDMDHENMFWYRQDPGLGLRLIYFSYDVKMKEKGDIPEGYSVSREKKERFSLILESASTNQTSMYLCASSTRGWEPQHFGDGTRLSIL.

CDR3 in amino acids: CASSPRSPHGELFF. The CDR3 nucleotides are TGCGCCAGCAGCCCACGGTCCCCGCACGGGGAGCTGTTTTTT. This chain links TRBV4-1 with TRBJ2-2, with D uncertain. Germline values: CDR1 MGHRA, CDR2 YSYEKL. CDR3 length: 14 amino acids. Trimming removed 4 bases at V and 7 bases at J, with 13 bases between.

V usage is TRBV5-4 and J usage is TRBJ2-5; weak D call: TRBD2 (6 bases). Trimming took off 6 bases at V and 4 bases at J, with 16 bases between the two ends. Germline assignment: CDR1 SGHNT and CDR2 YYREEE (reference sequence). The CDR3 is 14 residues long. CDR3 coding DNA: TGTGCCAGCATCACCTGGGGTAGCGGAGAGACCCAGTACTTC. This encodes CASITWGSGETQYF.

The V call is TRBV11-2, the J call TRBJ2-1, with 10 bases aligning to TRBD2. Germline V lookup: CDR1 SGHAT, CDR2 FQNNGV. The CDR3 contains 15 residues. The trim removed 6 bases at V and 9 bases at J, leaving 11 bases unmatched. CDR3 sequence reads: CASRRPSGRRIEQFF. In DNA form, the CDR3 reads TGTGCCAGCAGAAGGCCTAGCGGGAGACGGATTGAGCAGTTCTTC.

The rearrangement joins TRBV7-9 to TRBJ2-7; D not resolved. The germline V and J ends were trimmed by 3 bases and 6 bases, with 21 bases remaining between them. This CDR3 region has 16 residues. The germline gives CDR1 SEHNR, CDR2 FQNEAQ (reference sequence). CDR3 coding DNA: TGTGCCAGCAGCTTCTTACAGTCCCAAGTCTTTTCCGAGCAGTACTTC. This encodes CASSFLQSQVFSEQYF.

The gene calls are TRBV30 and TRBJ1-1; D possibly corresponds to TRBD1 (6 bases). Germline V gene sequence: CDR1 GTSNPN, CDR2 SVGIG (reference sequence). CDR3 length: 14 amino acids. Trimming pared 3 bases from V and 5 bases from J, leaving 16 bases between. In nucleotides, the CDR3 is TGTGCCTGGAGGCTCGCAGGGGCGAGAACTGAAGCTTTCTTT. This encodes CAWRLAGARTEAFF.

The chain's CDR3 is CASSPTRVRGNQPQHF. CDR3 bases: TGTGCCAGCAGCCCTACAAGGGTCAGGGGGAATCAGCCCCAGCATTTT. The chain carries TRBV7-2 and TRBJ1-5, with 7 bases identical to TRBD1. The CDR3 has 16 residues. Germline-derived CDR1 and CDR2 are SGHTA and FQGNSA. Trimming cost V 5 bases and J 4 bases; bases outside gene matches: 11.

The rearrangement links TRBV28 to TRBJ1-4; 7 positions match TRBD1. The V segment lost 5 bases and the J segment 0 bases; nucleotides outside the gene matches: 3. Per the germline V gene, CDR1 is MDHEN and CDR2 is SYDVKM. The CDR3 has 15 amino acids. CDR3 region: CASSATGATNEKLFF. The CDR3 DNA is TGTGCCAGCAGTGCTACAGGGGCAACTAATGAAAAACTGTTTTTT.

The chain carries TRBV10-3 and TRBJ1-1; the D is unclear. CDR1 is ENHRY and CDR2 is SYGVKD in the germline V gene. V lost 8 bases, J lost 3 bases, and 13 bases lay in between. The CDR3 has 13 residues. The CDR3: CAILRGGDTEAFF. The CDR3 DNA reads TGTGCCATCCTGCGGGGAGGCGACACTGAAGCTTTCTTT.

The chain carries TRBV6-5 and TRBJ1-1; D remains ambiguous. The CDR3 covers 13 residues. CDR1 and CDR2 (germline): MNHEY, SVGAGI. The V end lost 10 bases, the J end lost 1 base, and 13 bases lay between the germline ends. CDR3 in amino acids: CATSRSGNTEAFF. Here the CDR3 DNA reads TGTGCCACCTCAAGGTCGGGGAACACTGAAGCTTTCTTT.

The rearrangement joins TRBV6-1 to TRBJ2-7; 10 bases line up with TRBD2. The germline CDR1 and CDR2 sequences are MNHNS and SASEGT. The CDR3 is 14 residues long. Trimming took 2 bases from V and 5 from J; bases not matched to a gene: 3. The CDR3 loop is CASSESSGRNEQYF. The CDR3 bases are TGTGCCAGCAGTGAATCTAGCGGGAGAAACGAGCAGTACTTC.